Listed here are 16 T cell receptor beta chains from one sample, sequenced in a study of PD-1 blockade in classical Hodgkin lymphoma (dated by TCRdb to 2019 to 2021). The meaning of the sample's time point label: cycle 4 day 1 (C4D1), after 6 weeks of nivolumab. Every trial patient had relapsed after autologous stem cell transplantation, and cohorts A, B and C differed in prior brentuximab vedotin exposure. Receptor libraries were prepared by the immunoSEQ multiplex PCR assay. As stored in TCRdb, this immuneACCESS dataset retains in-frame rearrangements with V and J assigned. A fraction of the clones does not appear; measured against another copy, unresolved V genes explain less than half of the discrepancy, and the remainder lacks a known reason. For this sample there are under 20,000 clones; around three quarters appear just once. The top ten constitute almost 40% of the sample. The sequences come from peripheral blood mononuclear cells (PBMCs), collected before the fourth cycle of nivolumab. Every receptor here comes from a human donor with classical Hodgkin lymphoma.

The chain uses TRBV6-5 and TRBJ1-5, with a possible D match to TRBD1 (5 bases). Trimming took 4 bases from V and 6 from J, leaving 13 bases between them. The germline CDR1 and CDR2 sequences are MNHEY and SVGAGI. The CDR3 contains 14 residues. The CDR3 DNA follows: TGTGCCAGCAGTTCACGTCGGGGGAGTCAGCCCCAGCATTTT. Translated: CASSSRRGSQPQHF.

The genes are TRBV6-1 and TRBJ1-2; no clear D. V lost 4 bases and J 0 bases, leaving 9 bases between the germline ends. CDR1 and CDR2 (germline): MNHNS, SASEGT. The CDR3 contains 14 residues. This CDR3 reads CASSGIRSNYGYTF. The CDR3, as DNA: TGTGCCAGCAGTGGTATCAGGTCTAACTATGGCTACACCTTC.

There are a few counts of this clone. J is TRBJ2-7 and V is TRBV15; D remains unclear. CDR1 and CDR2 (germline): LNHNV, YYDKDF (reference sequence). The V end lost 3 bases, the J end lost 0 bases, and 9 bases lay between the germline ends. CDR3 length: 14 residues. The DNA of the CDR3 is TGTGCCACCAGCAGGGAGAAGGCCTCCTACGAGCAGTACTTC. This sequence encodes CATSREKASYEQYF.

The rearrangement uses TRBV4-2 and TRBJ2-5, with 12 bases aligning to TRBD2. Germline lookup yields CDR1 LGHNA and CDR2 YNFKEQ. There are 19 residues in the CDR3. J was trimmed by 0 bases and V by 1 base; bases with no gene match: 9. The DNA for the CDR3 is TGTGCCAGCAGCCAAGTATACGGGACTAGCGGGTTTTACCAAGAGACCCAGTACTTC. Encoded protein: CASSQVYGTSGFYQETQYF.

This chain joins TRBV4-3 and TRBJ2-5; no reliable D call. The CDR3 extends over 15 amino acids. The V end lost 0 bases, the J end lost 1 base, and 9 bases lay between the germline ends. Per germline, CDR1 LGHNA and CDR2 YSLEER. CDR3 in amino acids: CASSQDTVVQETQYF. Written as DNA, the CDR3 is TGCGCCAGCAGCCAAGATACAGTGGTCCAAGAGACCCAGTACTTC.

The chain joins TRBV7-6 to TRBJ2-7; 7 bases agree with TRBD1. J lost 3 bases, V lost 1 base, and 9 bases had no gene match. CDR1 and CDR2 from the germline V gene are SGHVS and FNYEAQ. This CDR3 comprises 16 residues. CDR3 nucleotides: TGTGCCAGCAGCTTAGTCGAGGGGCCAGGGGGCTACGAGCAGTACTTC. Protein sequence: CASSLVEGPGGYEQYF.

J is TRBJ2-3 and V is TRBV18; 7 bases align to TRBD1. Germline CDR1 and CDR2: KGHSH and LQKENI. This CDR3 region has 14 residues. The J segment lost 3 bases and the V segment lost 2 bases, leaving 2 bases of the junction unmatched. CDR3 in amino acids: CASSPDRETDTQYF. The CDR3 DNA reads as TGTGCCAGCTCACCAGACAGGGAAACAGATACGCAGTATTTT.

This sequence joins TRBV2 and TRBJ1-1, with D possibly being TRBD1 (6 bases). Deletions cut 7 bases from V and 2 bases from J, with 14 bases between. The V gene's germline CDR1 is SNHLY and CDR2 FYNNEI. The CDR3 has 14 residues. CDR3 protein: CASKFRTENTEAFF. DNA of the CDR3: TGTGCCAGCAAATTTAGGACAGAAAACACTGAAGCTTTCTTT. Variable domain in full (rest from reference TRBV2 and TRBJ1-1): EPEVTQTPSHQVTQMGQEVILRCVPISNHLYFYWYRQILGQKVEFLVSFYNNEISEKSEIFDDQFSVERPDGSNFTLKIRSTKLEDSAMYFCASKFRTENTEAFFGQGTRLTVV.

V is TRBV27 and J is TRBJ2-7; 12 bases map to TRBD2. From germline, CDR1 is MNHEY and CDR2 SMNVEV (reference sequence). CDR3 size: 19 residues. Trimming at V came to 3 bases and at J to 3 bases, leaving 15 bases not matched to a gene. The CDR3 spells CASSFGIRRGTSGHYEQYF. The DNA for the CDR3 is TGTGCCAGCAGTTTCGGGATAAGAAGAGGGACTAGCGGGCACTACGAGCAGTACTTC.

The V call is TRBV7-2, the J call TRBJ2-5, with TRBD2 matching over 9 bases. The DNA end favors TRBJ2-7, so the J call may be wrong. Looked up from germline, CDR1 is SGHTA and CDR2 is FQGNSA. This CDR3 comprises 16 residues. CDR3 in amino acids: CASSLVMTSGPYEQYF. The CDR3 DNA reads as TGTGCCAGCAGCTTAGTGATGACTAGCGGTCCCTACGAGCAGTACTTC.

The gene calls are TRBV7-9 and TRBJ2-6; possibly TRBD1 for D (5 bases). CDR3 size: 18 residues. Trimming took 6 bases from V and 4 from J, leaving 22 bases between them. Germline-derived CDR1 and CDR2 are SEHNR and FQNEAQ (reference sequence). CDR3 region: CASSLTGSPLVGANVLTF. CDR3 coding DNA: TGTGCCAGCAGTCTCACAGGTTCCCCCTTGGTGGGGGCCAACGTCCTGACTTTC.

CDR3 in amino acids: CASIGISSYNEQFF. The CDR3 bases are TGTGCCAGCATCGGCATCAGCTCCTACAATGAGCAGTTCTTC. The gene calls are TRBV2 and TRBJ2-1; no clear D gene. Germline-derived CDR1 and CDR2 are SNHLY and FYNNEI. The CDR3 loop spans 14 amino acids. Trimming stripped 7 bases from V and 0 bases from J, with 10 bases between.

This rearrangement joins TRBV27 to TRBJ1-5; D is perhaps TRBD1 (6 bases). This CDR3 spans 14 amino acids. Germline V gene sequence: CDR1 MNHEY, CDR2 SMNVEV (reference sequence). V lost 4 bases, J lost 4 bases, and 11 bases lay in between. The CDR3: CASSSRGRNQPQHF. The CDR3 DNA is TGTGCCAGCAGTTCCAGGGGACGGAATCAGCCCCAGCATTTT.

The chain employs TRBV7-2 and TRBJ2-7, with D tentatively TRBD1 or TRBD2 (5 bases each). Germline V lookup: CDR1 SGHTA, CDR2 FQGNSA. This CDR3 comprises 16 residues. V was shortened by 2 bases and J by 4 bases, with 18 bases between the two germline ends. The CDR3 protein is CASSLTGLGPLYEQYF. The CDR3 coding sequence is TGTGCCAGCAGCTTAACGGGATTGGGGCCCCTTTACGAGCAGTACTTC.

This clone has only a few counts. The J gene is TRBJ1-2, the V gene TRBV6-6, with D possibly matching TRBD1 (6 bases). CDR3 length: 16 residues. Per germline, CDR1 MNHNY and CDR2 SVGAGI (reference sequence). V lost 2 bases, J lost 6 bases, and 19 bases lay in between. CDR3 residues: CASSYTTSGGAHGYTF. Here the CDR3 DNA reads TGTGCCAGCAGTTACACCACTTCGGGGGGCGCACATGGCTACACCTTC.

The chain has TRBV11-2 and TRBJ1-2, with D hard to call. Germline assignment: CDR1 SGHAT and CDR2 FQNNGV. The germline V and J ends were trimmed by 1 base and 9 bases, with 12 bases remaining between them. The CDR3 sequence is 13 residues long. In DNA, the CDR3 is TGTGCCAGCAGCTTAGGGGGTTCGCTGCGCTACACCTTC. Translated: CASSLGGSLRYTF.